This TCR beta chain was found in a study of blood T cells in healthy people across ages. Next came a second PCR, run for roughly 6 to 11 cycles, which used a sample-barcoded 5' primer along with a J-beta primer mix. TCRdb processed the 5' RACE reads anew with MiXCR; each CDR3 protein has one entry. The data hold about 970,000 distinct CDR3 sequences, with 51% observed a single time. CDR1 is SGHTA, CDR2 FQGNSA, per germline. Trimming took off 7 bases at V and 4 bases at J, with 15 bases between the two ends. This CDR3 region has 14 residues. Investigators took ten milliliters of peripheral blood from every donor. To note about this clonotype: Its antigen remains unknown.

Findings of the study overall: Unknown CMV status may confound age-related changes in expanded clones.

V gene TRBV7-2 combines with J gene TRBJ2-3; tentative D call: TRBD2 (5 bases). This receptor was obtained from a woman aged 55 to 70 in good health. Specimen: blood. In DNA, the CDR3 is TGTGCCAGCAAAAACACCCGGGGAGCAGATACGCAGTATTTT. Translating it yields CASKNTRGADTQYF.